This TCR beta chain was captured by sequencing in a study of tissue T cells after allogeneic stem cell transplantation. Whole-study results and caveats: Sampling depth was limited, and the cohort was small and clinically varied. Motif-based clustering found tissue-specific repertoire signatures shared across patients, though few clones were shared. TCR repertoires tracked anatomic similarity, regardless of disease or transplant status. The study did not identify alloreactive or antigen-specific tissue TCRs, and some clones might be persisting host cells.

The germline gives CDR1 NNHNN, CDR2 SYGAGS (reference sequence). This CDR3 is 15 amino acids long. V was pared by 0 bases and J by 4 bases, with 6 bases of the junction left unmatched. With regard to this clone: Its specificity is not known. Genes and germline come from the mouse. The CDR3 end falls 1 residue outside the read, so it is completed with the germline J gene.

The table came from immunoSEQ multiplex PCR; TCRdb's copy has only in-frame clones and leaves some out. The sample lists some 48,000 clones; less than 75% were seen once. This sequence originates from a pool of C57BL/6 mice in good health. The sample was sorted cells pooled from one or two spleens. The rearrangement links TRBV13-2 to TRBJ1-2; TRBD1 aligns across 7 bases. The sequenced part of the CDR3 DNA is TGTGCCAGCGGTGATGTGGGGACAGAGGCCTCCGACTACACC. Translation: CASGDVGTEASDYT. The entire CDR3 protein is CASGDVGTEASDYTF.